Below, 6 T cell receptor beta chains from the same sample are listed, as sequenced in a study of blood T cell repertoires in COVID-19. TCRdb keeps only in-frame clones here, not all; method: immunoSEQ multiplex PCR. The sample comprises about 130,000 clones, approximately 81% of which are singletons, and 3.8% rests with the top ten. The sample comprised peripheral blood. These receptors originate from a woman aged 45-65 years with acute or convalescent COVID-19.

This clone was counted a single time. The chain has TRBV20-1 and TRBJ2-1; 7 nucleotides line up with TRBD2. The CDR3 spans 14 residues. Germline V gives CDR1 DFQATT, CDR2 SNEGSKA (reference sequence). The V and J ends lost 3 bases and 4 bases, in that order; junction bases with no gene match: 6. In DNA, the CDR3 is TGCAGTGCTAGTCGCGGGGGTACGTACAATGAGCAGTTCTTC. Protein: CSASRGGTYNEQFF.

This clone has only a few counts. The chain carries TRBV27 and TRBJ2-7; 14 nucleotides align to TRBD2. V lost 10 bases to trimming and J lost 4 bases; unmatched junction nucleotides: 6. This CDR3 contains 14 residues. Germline lookup yields CDR1 MNHEY and CDR2 SMNVEV (reference sequence). The CDR3 DNA reads as TGTGCCACCTACGGGACTAGCGGGAGTTACGAGCAGTACTTC. Amino acid sequence: CATYGTSGSYEQYF.

The V gene is TRBV19, the J gene TRBJ2-1, with 8 positions matching TRBD2. After removal of 3 bases from V and 4 bases from J, the junction contained 8 bases not matched to a gene. This CDR3 has 16 amino acids. CDR1 LNHDA and CDR2 SQIVND come from the germline V gene (reference sequence). CDR3 coding DNA: TGTGCCAGTAGTATTTGGTTAGCGGGGCGATACAATGAGCAGTTCTTC. Protein product: CASSIWLAGRYNEQFF.

This clone has a handful of counts. The J gene is TRBJ2-2, the V gene TRBV10-3; D is possibly TRBD1 (6 bases). CDR1 ENHRY and CDR2 SYGVKD come from the germline V gene. This CDR3 spans 14 amino acids. V was cut by 7 bases and J by 7 bases, with 16 bases left in between. CDR3: CAINRDPQGGELFF. The CDR3 nucleotides read TGTGCCATCAATCGGGACCCACAGGGCGGGGAGCTGTTTTTT.

The chain carries TRBV16 and TRBJ2-3; 10 positions agree with TRBD2. This CDR3 comprises 16 residues. Germline loops: CDR1 KGHSY, CDR2 FQNENV. V shed 4 bases, J shed 3 bases, and the junction held 7 bases outside the gene matches. The CDR3 reads CASSPPLAGETDTQYF. In DNA form, the CDR3 reads TGTGCCAGCAGCCCCCCCCTAGCGGGAGAAACAGATACGCAGTATTTT.

The CDR3 DNA sequence: TGTGCCAGCAGCGTAGACAGTTCGTACACTGAAGCTTTCTTT. Residues: CASSVDSSYTEAFF. The chain links TRBV9 to TRBJ1-1, with D unresolved. Germline-derived CDR1 and CDR2 are SGDLS and YYNGEE. Trimming removed 0 bases from V and 3 bases from J, with 9 bases in between. The CDR3 contains 14 residues.